This T cell receptor (beta chain) came from a study of cytomegalovirus exposure and HLA in healthy donors. Study-wide results and limits: Some V segments could not be told apart, so they were left out, TRBV6-2 and TRBV6-3 among them. No immune exposure information besides CMV serostatus was available. An apparent linkage of common viral pathogens to several of the most significant clusters emerged in a later analysis.

PCR employed 60 Vbeta and 13 Jbeta primers. The data were produced by immunoSEQ multiplex PCR, yet TCRdb's version contains in-frame clones alone and is incomplete. The profile shows over 150,000 clones, approximately 81% of them singletons. On this clone: Antigen unknown.

The germline CDR1 and CDR2 sequences are SNHLY and FYNNEI. CDR3 length: 14 amino acids. The V gene end was trimmed by 7 bases and the J gene end by 4 bases; junction bases not matched to a gene: 6. Sequences were obtained from PBMCs. V is TRBV2 and J is TRBJ2-3, with 9 bases aligning to TRBD2. This clonotype was obtained from a male donor in good health and CMV-seronegative. CDR3 loop: CASTFSGSADTQYF. CDR3 sequence (DNA): TGTGCCAGCACCTTTAGCGGGAGCGCAGATACGCAGTATTTT. Full variable domain (rest looked up from reference TRBV2 and TRBJ2-3): EPEVTQTPSHQVTQMGQEVILRCVPISNHLYFYWYRQILGQKVEFLVSFYNNEISEKSEIFDDQFSVERPDGSNFTLKIRSTKLEDSAMYFCASTFSGSADTQYFGPGTRLTVL.